The 23 T cell receptor beta chains in this list originate from one sample, sequenced in a study of control samples from healthy donors and cancer patients. Sequencing used immunoSEQ multiplex PCR; TCRdb keeps in-frame clones, though not all of them. The sample yields under 80,000 clones, roughly 92% seen once. Sequences were obtained from blood. Receptor source: a woman between 35 and 50 years old in good health.

The rearrangement links TRBV7-8 to TRBJ2-5, with D hard to call. The CDR3 is made up of 14 amino acids. Germline lookup yields CDR1 SGHVS and CDR2 FQNEAQ. V was shortened by 5 bases and J by 1 base, with 11 bases between the two germline ends. The CDR3 DNA is TGTGCCAGCAGCCGAGGATGGGGCCAAGAGACCCAGTACTTC. Residues: CASSRGWGQETQYF.

The genes are TRBV3-1 (or the pseudogene TRBV3-2) and TRBJ2-5; D could derive from TRBD1 or TRBD2 (6 bases each). Trimming removed 0 bases at V and 5 bases at J, with 16 bases between. The germline V gene has CDR1 LGHDT and CDR2 YNNKEL (reference sequence). This CDR3 contains 16 residues. The CDR3 spells CASSQDVQGGSETQYF. CDR3 DNA sequence: TGTGCCAGCAGCCAAGATGTACAGGGAGGCAGCGAGACCCAGTACTTC.

V and J are TRBV19 and TRBJ2-1, with 10 bases aligning to TRBD2. The CDR3 contains 17 residues. V lost 3 bases to trimming and J lost 7 bases; unmatched junction nucleotides: 12. Germline V gene sequence: CDR1 LNHDA, CDR2 SQIVND (reference sequence). The CDR3, as DNA: TGTGCCAGTAGTATCGCTAGCGGGAGTATGGTGAGTAATGAGCAGTTCTTC. It encodes CASSIASGSMVSNEQFF.

The chain couples TRBV2 to TRBJ1-1; D might be TRBD1 (5 bases). Trimming removed 6 bases at V and 0 bases at J, with 17 bases between. The CDR3 has 16 amino acids. Germline V gives CDR1 SNHLY, CDR2 FYNNEI. The CDR3 here is CASSNPVAGLNTEAFF. DNA of the CDR3: TGTGCCAGCAGCAACCCTGTTGCAGGGCTGAACACTGAAGCTTTCTTT.

The chain has TRBV6-2 or TRBV6-3 and TRBJ1-1, with unresolved D. Germline V gives CDR1 MNHEY, CDR2 SVGEGT. V dropped 2 bases and J dropped 2 bases, with 9 bases sitting between them. The CDR3 runs to 14 residues. The chain's CDR3 is CASSYRGFNTEAFF. In DNA, the CDR3 is TGTGCCAGCAGTTACCGCGGTTTTAACACTGAAGCTTTCTTT.

The genes are TRBV28 and TRBJ2-1; D ambiguous. CDR1 is MDHEN and CDR2 is SYDVKM in the germline V gene. CDR3 length equals 13 residues. The ends were cut back, 0 bases at V and 7 bases at J, with 7 bases in the middle. The CDR3 sequence: CASSLWLGNEQFF. CDR3 DNA sequence: TGTGCCAGCAGTTTATGGTTGGGGAATGAGCAGTTCTTC.

The chain joins TRBV24-1 to TRBJ1-1, with D possibly being TRBD1 (6 bases). This CDR3 is 16 amino acids long. CDR1 is KGHDR, CDR2 SFDVKD, per germline. The ends were cut back, 1 base at V and 0 bases at J, with 11 bases in the middle. CDR3 in amino acids: CATSDFPDRLNTEAFF. The CDR3 region has the DNA TGTGCCACCAGTGATTTCCCGGACAGACTGAACACTGAAGCTTTCTTT.

The rearrangement links TRBV6-2 or TRBV6-3 to TRBJ2-3; 7 bases are a match to TRBD2. The germline V gene encodes CDR1 MNHEY and CDR2 SVGEGT. The CDR3 covers 18 residues. Unmatched junction bases numbered 15, after V lost 4 bases and J lost 2 bases. CDR3 sequence (DNA): TGTGCCAGCAGTTCCCCACTTCCTGCGCGGGGGTTCACAGATACGCAGTATTTT. Protein product: CASSSPLPARGFTDTQYF.

V usage is TRBV5-1 and J usage is TRBJ1-2; D perhaps matches TRBD1 (6 bases). Germline-derived CDR1 and CDR2 are SGHRS and YFSETQ. The V gene lost 0 bases and the J gene lost 6 bases, with 9 bases spanning the gap. The CDR3 is made up of 13 amino acids. CDR3 sequence (DNA): TGCGCCAGCAGCTTGGAGGGGGAGGATGGCTACACCTTC. Translated: CASSLEGEDGYTF.

The chain uses TRBV6-5 and TRBJ1-5; a weak D match, TRBD1 (5 bases). Germline V gene data show CDR1 as MNHEY and CDR2 as SVGAGI. The CDR3 covers 14 residues. V lost 2 bases, J lost 2 bases, and 7 bases lay in between. The CDR3 DNA sequence: TGTGCCAGCAGTTACGGGGCAGGCAATCAGCCCCAGCATTTT. It codes for CASSYGAGNQPQHF.

The V call is TRBV28, the J call TRBJ2-3; no definite D call. The CDR3 runs 17 residues. Germline loops: CDR1 MDHEN, CDR2 SYDVKM. V lost 3 bases and J 0 bases, leaving 16 bases between the germline ends. CDR3 in amino acids: CASSFQLKISSTDTQYF. Written as DNA, the CDR3 is TGTGCCAGCAGTTTTCAACTTAAGATCTCAAGCACAGATACGCAGTATTTT. Filled out from reference TRBV28 and TRBJ2-3, the complete variable domain reads DVKVTQSSRYLVKRTGEKVFLECVQDMDHENMFWYRQDPGLGLRLIYFSYDVKMKEKGDIPEGYSVSREKKERFSLILESASTNQTSMYLCASSFQLKISSTDTQYFGPGTRLTVL.

The V gene is TRBV21-1, the J gene TRBJ1-4. TRBV21-1 is noted as a pseudogene. CDR3 length: 16 amino acids. The DNA of the CDR3 is TGTGCCACCGAGACCGGGAGCCCCGGGGCTAATGAAAAACTGTTTTTT. It translates to CATETGSPGANEKLFF.

The chain is built from TRBV27 and TRBJ2-1; D call uncertain. This CDR3 contains 15 residues. Germline CDR1 and CDR2: MNHEY and SMNVEV (reference sequence). V shed 3 bases and J shed 9 bases, with 18 bases lying between them. CDR3 residues: CASSFHSTLPGEQFF. DNA for the CDR3: TGTGCCAGCAGTTTCCATTCGACTCTCCCAGGTGAGCAGTTCTTC.

The chain has TRBV19 and TRBJ2-4, with D maybe TRBD1 (6 bases). The length of the CDR3 is 17 residues. V was pared by 3 bases and J by 1 base, with 16 bases between. CDR1 is LNHDA, CDR2 SQIVND, per germline (reference sequence). The CDR3 reads CASSIPGESYAKNIQYF. The CDR3 bases are TGTGCCAGTAGTATTCCAGGGGAAAGCTACGCCAAAAACATTCAGTACTTC.

The rearrangement links TRBV6-1 to TRBJ2-5; 7 nucleotides align to TRBD1. This CDR3 has 16 amino acids. Germline values: CDR1 MNHNS, CDR2 SASEGT. The V gene end was trimmed by 0 bases and the J gene end by 1 base; junction bases not matched to a gene: 5. This CDR3 is CASSEAFGTVQETQYF. DNA of the CDR3: TGTGCCAGCAGTGAAGCATTCGGGACAGTCCAAGAGACCCAGTACTTC.

This chain links TRBV3-1 (or the pseudogene TRBV3-2) with TRBJ1-4, with 7 nucleotides matching TRBD1. Unmatched junction bases numbered 5, after V lost 6 bases and J lost 7 bases. This CDR3 is built from 13 residues. CDR1 is LGHDT, CDR2 YNNKEL, per germline (reference sequence). CDR3 in amino acids: CASSRQGTEKLFF. CDR3 coding DNA: TGTGCCAGCAGTCGACAGGGAACTGAAAAACTGTTTTTT.

The rearrangement joins TRBV27 to TRBJ2-6, with 13 bases aligning to TRBD2. V dropped 5 bases and J dropped 13; count of bases not matched to a gene: 11. Germline V CDR1 and CDR2: MNHEY, SMNVEV (reference sequence). The CDR3 covers 16 residues. CDR3 bases: TGTGCCAGCAGTCCAACTTGGACTAGCGGGGGAGGGGTCCTGACTTTC. It encodes CASSPTWTSGGGVLTF.

The gene calls are TRBV12-3 or TRBV12-4 and TRBJ2-3; the D gene is possibly TRBD2 (5 bases). CDR3 length: 12 residues. V was shortened by 5 bases and J by 4 bases, with 7 bases between the two germline ends. CDR3 DNA: TGTGCCAGCAGTCCGGAGGCAGATACGCAGTATTTT. Translating gives CASSPEADTQYF.

CDR3 nucleotide sequence: TGTGCCAGCAGCTTAAGCCAAACCCGGGACGGCTACACCTTC. Encoded protein: CASSLSQTRDGYTF. The chain is built from TRBV7-3 and TRBJ1-2; TRBD1 is a possible D gene (5 bases). The CDR3 length is 14 residues. The germline V and J ends were trimmed by 1 base and 8 bases, with 14 bases remaining between them. Per germline, CDR1 SGHTA and CDR2 FQGTGA.

This sequence joins TRBV4-2 and TRBJ2-1; 8 nucleotides line up with TRBD2. The CDR3 is made up of 16 amino acids. The J segment lost 2 bases and the V segment lost 0 bases, leaving 3 bases of the junction unmatched. The germline CDR1 and CDR2 sequences are LGHNA and YNFKEQ. CDR3 nucleotide sequence: TGTGCCAGCAGCCAAGATAGCGGGGAACCCTACAATGAGCAGTTCTTC. This gives the protein CASSQDSGEPYNEQFF.

The rearrangement links TRBV19 to TRBJ1-2; 9 positions match TRBD1. This CDR3 region has 17 residues. The V gene end was trimmed by 5 bases and the J gene end by 3 bases; junction bases not matched to a gene: 13. CDR1 is LNHDA, CDR2 SQIVND, per germline (reference sequence). In DNA form, the CDR3 reads TGTGCCAGTAGTCCTATCCCCCGACAGGGGGAGGACTATGGCTACACCTTC. Translation gives CASSPIPRQGEDYGYTF.

The CDR3 sequence: CASSIGSEQYF. The CDR3 nucleotides are TGTGCCAGTAGTATAGGGAGCGAGCAGTACTTC. V gene TRBV19 combines with J gene TRBJ2-7; D not resolved. Germline V lookup: CDR1 LNHDA, CDR2 SQIVND (reference sequence). The CDR3 has 11 residues. V lost 1 base to trimming and J lost 6 bases, with 4 bases between them.

This clone showed up just once. The genes are TRBV6-5 and TRBJ1-4; TRBD1 matches at 9 bases. This CDR3 comprises 16 residues. Per the germline V gene, CDR1 is MNHEY and CDR2 is SVGAGI. V gave up 0 bases and J gave up 5 bases; unmatched junction bases: 4. CDR3 DNA sequence: TGTGCCAGCAGTTACTCGAGTGGGACAGGGAATGAAAAACTGTTTTTT. Translated, it gives CASSYSSGTGNEKLFF.